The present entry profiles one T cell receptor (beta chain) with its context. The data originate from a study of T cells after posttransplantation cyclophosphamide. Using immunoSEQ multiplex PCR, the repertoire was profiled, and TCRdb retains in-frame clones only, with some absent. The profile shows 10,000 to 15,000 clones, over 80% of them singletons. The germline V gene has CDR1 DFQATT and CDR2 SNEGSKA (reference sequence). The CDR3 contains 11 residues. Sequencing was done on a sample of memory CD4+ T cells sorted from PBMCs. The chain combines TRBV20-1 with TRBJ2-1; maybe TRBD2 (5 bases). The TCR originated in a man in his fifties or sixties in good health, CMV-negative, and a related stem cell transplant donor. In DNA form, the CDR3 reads TGCAGAGCAACTAGAGGCGGCGAGCAGTTCTTC. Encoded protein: CRATRGGEQFF.